This T cell receptor (beta chain) was sequenced in a study of shared clonotypes between healthy human individuals. The ends were cut back, 3 bases at V and 4 bases at J, with 16 bases in the middle. CDR3 length equals 15 residues. Germline V gene lookup returns CDR1 LNHDA and CDR2 SQIVND (reference sequence). A remark on this clone: Its cognate antigen is unknown.

All donors were healthy HIV-negative adults lacking recent acute infections or vaccinations. Assay execution took place at the deep level. TCRdb keeps only in-frame clones here, not all; method: immunoSEQ multiplex PCR. The sample includes about 2.4 million clones, roughly 93% seen only once; the top ten take around 0.4%. Findings of the study overall: Among donors, sharing of clonotypes was expected to be affected by sequencing depth.

The sequenced sample consisted of naive CD4+ T cells from PBMCs. Sample subset: CD45RA+ positively selected. The rearrangement uses TRBV19 and TRBJ2-7; possible D gene TRBD1, 6 bases. This receptor was taken from a man in his late teens or twenties in good health. Some clones in this sample may be carry-over from other donors' samples. The DNA of the CDR3 is TGTGCCAGTAGTATTATCGTAGGACAGTCTTACGAGCAGTACTTC. Its protein is CASSIIVGQSYEQYF.